This is a list of T cell receptor beta chains from one sample in a study of memory CD4+ T cells and cytomegalovirus serostatus. Sequencing used immunoSEQ multiplex PCR; TCRdb keeps in-frame clones, though not all of them. The sample lists some 54,000 clones; approximately 82% were seen once. Sequenced input: memory CD4+ T cells from blood. The receptors were gathered from an adult in good health and CMV-seropositive. Both conserved end residues are part of each CDR3. The size of a clone is reported for some rows only, either as once, few or many, or as a class for expanded clones.

length	J	V	size	CDR3
16	TRBJ1-2	TRBV7-2	-	CASSLTGDRSSYGYTF
15	TRBJ2-1	TRBV2	-	CASRGLAGGNNEQFF
16	TRBJ2-3	TRBV11-1	-	CASSLRGEWITDTQYF
17	TRBJ1-6	TRBV27	-	CASSLSGKWIHNSPLHF
15	TRBJ1-6	TRBV28	few	CASLSHGKYNSPLHF
17	TRBJ1-2	TRBV6-1	-	CASSVTPPPASVYGYTF
12	TRBJ1-2	TRBV28	-	CASTRPRVGYTF
16	TRBJ2-5	TRBV28	few	CASSPQLAGVVETQYF
15	TRBJ1-6	TRBV2	-	CASSEVGTEDSPLHF
15	TRBJ2-1	TRBV7-6	-	CASSLDRAPLNEQFF
14	TRBJ2-3	TRBV23-1	-	CASFSDSSTDTQYF
17	TRBJ2-2	TRBV28	-	CASSLGSGGPGTGELFF
14	TRBJ1-5	TRBV7-2	-	CASRVTGEGQPQHF
15	TRBJ2-3	TRBV19	-	CASSTGLVSTDTQYF
13	TRBJ2-7	TRBV6-1	few	CASKSGTSYEQYF
15	TRBJ2-7	TRBV6-6	-	CASCLWGESSYEQYF
16	TRBJ2-7	TRBV13	-	CASSHAGTKSSYEQYF
15	TRBJ2-5	TRBV11-2	-	CASSVLAGAGETQYF
11	TRBJ2-7	TRBV28	-	CASGGESEQYF
14	TRBJ1-2	TRBV7-2	-	CASSLGRINYGYTF
15	TRBJ2-6	TRBV4-2	-	CASSQGGSGANVLTF
16	TRBJ2-7	TRBV7-2	-	CASSFGRARWVGEQYF
14	TRBJ1-1	TRBV7-9	-	CASSSGTGNTEAFF
12	TRBJ2-1	TRBV2	few	CASDRGGNEQFF
16	TRBJ2-2	TRBV5-1	-	CASSLVAGAYTGELFF
14	TRBJ2-1	TRBV6-4	-	CASSPDRVYNEQFF
16	TRBJ1-1	TRBV5-5	-	CASSFRLGPMNTEAFF
14	TRBJ1-2	TRBV5-6	-	CASSLQGLNYGYTF
13	TRBJ2-4	TRBV6-6	-	CASGLLAKNIQYF
13	TRBJ1-1	TRBV7-8	-	CASSLEAYTEAFF
12	TRBJ1-2	TRBV14	-	CASSQAGEGNTF
12	TRBJ1-5	TRBV19	-	CASRVGNQPQHF
15	TRBJ2-1	TRBV7-3	-	CASSQESNFYNEQFF
14	TRBJ1-5	TRBV19	-	CASSMARGQGPQHF
14	TRBJ1-1	TRBV27	-	CASSFARDNSEAFF
13	TRBJ2-1	TRBV28	-	CASSPDWNNEQFF